The rows below give T cell receptor beta chains drawn from one sample of a study of T cell changes during pregnancy in multiple sclerosis. Sequencing was performed with immunoSEQ multiplex PCR; in TCRdb, only in-frame clones are kept and a portion is missing. The data show 90,000 to 95,000 clones, almost 95% seen once. The sample consisted of peripheral blood, taken in the third trimester of pregnancy. The receptors were gathered from a female donor with multiple sclerosis, enrolled in a pregnancy study. Each CDR3 is given with its conserved first and last residue. A D gene is named only where the DNA matches it firmly. Not every row has a clone size; where given, it reads once, few, many or a size class.

v_call	j_call	clone_size	d_call	cdr3_aa	cdr3_nt
TRBV6-5	TRBJ2-1	NA	TRBD1	CASSRGTGAPNEQFF	TGTGCCAGCAGCCGCGGGACAGGGGCCCCCAATGAGCAGTTCTTC
TRBV11-2	TRBJ1-1	NA	TRBD1	CASSGTGWTEAFF	TGTGCCAGCAGTGGGACAGGGTGGACTGAAGCTTTCTTT
TRBV9	TRBJ2-5	NA	TRBD2	CASSVQREGPGQETQYF	TGTGCCAGCAGCGTCCAGCGGGAGGGCCCGGGGCAAGAGACCCAGTACTTC
TRBV27	TRBJ1-1	NA	NA	CASKVQGGTEAFF	TGTGCCAGCAAGGTCCAGGGTGGGACTGAAGCTTTCTTT
TRBV19	TRBJ2-5	NA	TRBD2	CASSTASGTSTWTQYF	TGTGCCAGTAGTACGGCTAGCGGGACAAGTACCTGGACCCAGTACTTC
TRBV7-7	TRBJ2-7	many	TRBD2	CASSPMGLAGIYYEQYF	TGTGCTAGCAGCCCTATGGGACTAGCGGGAATTTACTACGAGCAGTACTTC
TRBV27	TRBJ1-2	once	NA	CASRGGGSYGYTF	TGTGCCAGCAGGGGGGGAGGGAGTTATGGCTACACCTTC
TRBV11-2	TRBJ2-3	NA	NA	CASSLVTDTQYF	TGTGCCAGCAGCCTAGTAACAGATACGCAGTATTTT
TRBV18	TRBJ1-2	NA	TRBD1	CASTNLQGNGYTF	TGTGCCAGCACGAACTTACAGGGGAATGGCTACACCTTC
TRBV5-1	TRBJ2-5	NA	TRBD1	CASRFQGQGQETQYF	TGCGCCAGCAGGTTCCAAGGACAGGGGCAAGAGACCCAGTACTTC
TRBV9	TRBJ2-7	once	NA	CASSVDPKGYEQYF	TGTGCCAGCAGCGTAGATCCTAAGGGGTACGAGCAGTACTTC
TRBV6-1	TRBJ1-5	NA	TRBD1	CASSVGTGGDQPQHF	TGTGCCAGCAGTGTGGGGACAGGGGGGGATCAGCCCCAGCATTTT
TRBV6-5	TRBJ2-1	NA	TRBD2	CASNLGGGRGNEQFF	TGTGCCAGCAACCTCGGCGGGGGGCGCGGGAATGAGCAGTTCTTC
TRBV29-1	TRBJ2-1	NA	TRBD2	CSVGSGRRGGNEQFF	TGCAGCGTGGGAAGCGGGAGAAGGGGAGGGAATGAGCAGTTCTTC
TRBV7-8	TRBJ2-7	NA	TRBD2	CASSVRTSGYEQYF	TGTGCCAGCAGCGTTCGGACTAGCGGCTACGAGCAGTACTTC
TRBV7-9	TRBJ2-1	NA	TRBD1	CASSLAKGARGNEQFF	TGTGCCAGCAGCTTAGCGAAGGGGGCGAGGGGGAATGAGCAGTTCTTC
TRBV5-1	TRBJ1-4	NA	TRBD1	CASSSGQGANEKLFF	TGCGCCAGCAGCTCCGGACAGGGGGCTAATGAAAAACTGTTTTTT
TRBV30	TRBJ2-7	NA	NA	CAWSVMEMPYEQYF	TGTGCCTGGAGTGTAATGGAGATGCCCTACGAGCAGTACTTC
TRBV27	TRBJ2-2	NA	TRBD2	CASRIAGVNTGELFF	TGTGCCAGCAGGATAGCGGGGGTAAACACCGGGGAGCTGTTTTTT
TRBV5-6	TRBJ1-3	NA	TRBD1	CASSLVQGAGNTIYF	TGTGCCAGCAGCTTGGTTCAGGGGGCTGGAAACACCATATATTTT
TRBV9	TRBJ2-7	NA	TRBD2	CASSVNLGTSGKSSYEQYF	TGTGCCAGCAGCGTTAACCTAGGGACTAGCGGGAAGAGCTCCTACGAGCAGTACTTC
TRBV11-1	TRBJ2-7	NA	TRBD2	CASSNGLAGIYEQYF	TGTGCCAGCAGTAATGGACTAGCGGGAATCTACGAGCAGTACTTC
TRBV5-5	TRBJ2-7	NA	NA	CASSLEGTRHLYEQYF	TGTGCCAGCAGCTTGGAAGGGACACGGCATCTCTACGAGCAGTACTTC
TRBV27	TRBJ2-1	NA	NA	CASSLRRAPSYNEQFF	TGTGCCAGCAGTCTACGCAGGGCCCCCTCCTACAATGAGCAGTTCTTC
TRBV27	TRBJ2-2	NA	NA	CASTELGPGELFF	TGTGCCAGCACGGAGTTAGGTCCCGGGGAGCTGTTTTTT
TRBV4-1	TRBJ2-7	NA	NA	CASSQTQGYHEQYF	TGCGCCAGCAGCCAAACACAGGGATATCACGAGCAGTACTTC
TRBV7-9	TRBJ1-4	NA	TRBD1	CASSFRGQGNEKLFF	TGTGCCAGCAGCTTTCGTGGACAGGGGAATGAAAAACTGTTTTTT
TRBV5-1	TRBJ2-1	NA	TRBD2	CASSSGLAGINEQFF	TGCGCCAGCAGCTCGGGACTAGCGGGAATCAATGAGCAGTTCTTC
TRBV5-1	TRBJ2-7	NA	NA	CASSLQRGAYEQYF	TGCGCCAGCAGCTTGCAAAGGGGCGCCTACGAGCAGTACTTC
TRBV4-3	TRBJ2-7	NA	NA	CASSQGTSLSYEQYF	TGCGCCAGCAGCCAAGGGACATCCCTCTCCTACGAGCAGTACTTC
TRBV6-5	TRBJ2-7	NA	TRBD2	CASSYSAGGVYEQYF	TGTGCCAGCAGTTACTCTGCGGGAGGTGTATACGAGCAGTACTTC
TRBV30	TRBJ2-1	NA	NA	CAWSVTGSEQFF	TGTGCCTGGAGTGTAACTGGTAGTGAGCAGTTCTTC
TRBV7-2	TRBJ1-2	NA	TRBD1	CASSFGRGKANYGYTF	TGTGCCAGCAGCTTTGGCAGGGGGAAAGCTAACTATGGCTACACCTTC
TRBV6-1	TRBJ2-7	NA	TRBD1	CASRERGQVHEQYF	TGTGCCAGCAGGGAACGGGGACAGGTTCACGAGCAGTACTTC
TRBV7-2	TRBJ2-7	NA	TRBD2	CASSHRTSGRRYEQYF	TGTGCCAGCAGCCATAGGACTAGCGGGAGGAGGTACGAGCAGTACTTC
TRBV14	TRBJ2-1	NA	TRBD2	CASKPRGRLNEQFF	TGTGCCAGCAAACCACGCGGGAGGCTTAATGAGCAGTTCTTC
TRBV29-1	TRBJ2-2	NA	NA	CSVRRQADTGELFF	TGCAGCGTCCGTCGGCAGGCCGACACCGGGGAGCTGTTTTTT
TRBV27	TRBJ2-7	once	TRBD2	CASSKTSGSLEQYF	TGTGCCAGCTCGAAGACTAGCGGGAGTTTAGAGCAGTACTTC
TRBV6-5	TRBJ2-7	NA	TRBD1	CASSLGQGAGEQYF	TGTGCCAGCAGCCTCGGACAGGGGGCTGGCGAGCAGTACTTC
TRBV5-1	TRBJ2-7	NA	NA	CASSLDRLAYEQYF	TGCGCCAGCAGCTTGGACAGGTTAGCCTACGAGCAGTACTTC
TRBV27	TRBJ1-2	NA	TRBD1	CASSPSTGGDYGYTF	TGTGCCAGCAGCCCAAGTACAGGGGGGGACTATGGCTACACCTTC
TRBV13	TRBJ1-1	NA	NA	CASSSLSGGNTEAFF	TGTGCCAGCAGCTCCCTATCGGGGGGGAACACTGAAGCTTTCTTT
TRBV19	TRBJ2-7	NA	TRBD1	CASPYRGPICIGSCHEQYF	TGTGCCAGTCCCTACAGGGGGCCTATTTGTATCGGGTCTTGCCACGAGCAGTACTTC
TRBV18	TRBJ2-7	NA	NA	CASSPSQGTYEQYF	TGTGCCAGCTCACCGTCGCAGGGGACCTACGAGCAGTACTTC
TRBV5-1	TRBJ2-7	NA	TRBD1	CASSFWTGVDEQYF	TGCGCCAGCAGCTTTTGGACAGGTGTCGACGAGCAGTACTTC
TRBV5-8	TRBJ1-1	NA	NA	CASSLVGGGRNTEAFF	TGTGCCAGCAGCTTGGTGGGGGGGGGACGTAACACTGAAGCTTTCTTT